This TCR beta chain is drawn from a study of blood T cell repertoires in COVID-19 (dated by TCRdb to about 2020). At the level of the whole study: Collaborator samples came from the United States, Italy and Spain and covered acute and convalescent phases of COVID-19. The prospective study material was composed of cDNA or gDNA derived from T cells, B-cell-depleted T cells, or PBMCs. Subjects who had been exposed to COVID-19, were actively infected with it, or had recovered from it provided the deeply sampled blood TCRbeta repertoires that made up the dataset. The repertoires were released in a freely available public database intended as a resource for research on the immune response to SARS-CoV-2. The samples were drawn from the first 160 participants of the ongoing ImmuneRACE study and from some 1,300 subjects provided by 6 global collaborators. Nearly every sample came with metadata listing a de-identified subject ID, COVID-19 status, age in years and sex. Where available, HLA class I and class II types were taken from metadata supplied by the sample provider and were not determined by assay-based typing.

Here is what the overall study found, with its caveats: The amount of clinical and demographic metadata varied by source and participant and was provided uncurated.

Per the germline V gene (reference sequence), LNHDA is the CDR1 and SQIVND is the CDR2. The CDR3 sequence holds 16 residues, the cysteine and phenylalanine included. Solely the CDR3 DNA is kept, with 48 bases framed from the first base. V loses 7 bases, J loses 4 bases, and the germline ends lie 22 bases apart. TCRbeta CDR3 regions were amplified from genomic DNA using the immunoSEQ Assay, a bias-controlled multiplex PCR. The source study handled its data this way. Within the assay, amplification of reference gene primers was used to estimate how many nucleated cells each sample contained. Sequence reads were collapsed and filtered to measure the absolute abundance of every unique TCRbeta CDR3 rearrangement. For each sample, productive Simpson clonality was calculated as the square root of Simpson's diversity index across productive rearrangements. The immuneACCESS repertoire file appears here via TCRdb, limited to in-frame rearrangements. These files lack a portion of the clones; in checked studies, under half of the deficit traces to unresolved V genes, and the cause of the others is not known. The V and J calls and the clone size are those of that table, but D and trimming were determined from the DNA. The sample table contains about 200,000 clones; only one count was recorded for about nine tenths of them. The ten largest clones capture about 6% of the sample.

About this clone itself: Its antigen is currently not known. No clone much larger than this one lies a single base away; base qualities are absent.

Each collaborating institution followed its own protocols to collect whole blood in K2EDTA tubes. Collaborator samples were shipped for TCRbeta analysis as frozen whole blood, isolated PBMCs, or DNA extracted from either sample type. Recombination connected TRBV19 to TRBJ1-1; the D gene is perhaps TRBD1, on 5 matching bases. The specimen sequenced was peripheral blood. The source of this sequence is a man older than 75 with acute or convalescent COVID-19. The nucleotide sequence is TGTGCCAGTACCCAGAACCCAGGGCGGGGTGGCACTGAAGCTTTCTTT. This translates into CASTQNPGRGGTEAFF.